These 4 T cell receptor beta chains share one sample of origin, sequenced in a study of high-grade serous ovarian cancer treatment subgroups. Tumor samples were taken before definitive surgery or chemotherapy. Produced via immunoSEQ multiplex PCR; TCRdb's table is partial and in-frame only. Of tens of thousands of clones in the sample, around 84% were seen once. Sequences were obtained from tumor tissue. The receptors derive from a human donor with high-grade serous ovarian cancer.

The chain joins TRBV5-5 to TRBJ2-5; the match to TRBD2 covers 10 bases. Losses at the gene ends were 0 bases for V and 1 base for J; bases not matched to a gene: 0. CDR1 and CDR2 from the germline V gene are SGHKS and YYEKEE (reference sequence). CDR3 length: 15 amino acids. The CDR3 region is CASSLASGSQETQYF. The CDR3 nucleotides are TGTGCCAGCAGCTTGGCTAGCGGGAGCCAAGAGACCCAGTACTTC.

This clone has a single count. The rearrangement uses TRBV30 and TRBJ2-5; D might be TRBD1 or TRBD2, each matching 5 bases. The germline V gene has CDR1 GTSNPN and CDR2 SVGIG (reference sequence). V was trimmed by 4 bases and J by 2 bases, leaving 17 bases between them. The CDR3 is made up of 15 amino acids. CDR3 sequence reads: CAWNMGPTRQETQYF. The DNA of the CDR3 is TGTGCCTGGAACATGGGACCGACCAGGCAAGAGACCCAGTACTTC.

The chain's CDR3 is CASTTIGGGNQPQHF. CDR3 DNA: TGTGCCAGCACCACTATAGGCGGTGGCAATCAGCCCCAGCATTTT. The chain has TRBV28 and TRBJ1-5; no clear D gene. Germline loops: CDR1 MDHEN, CDR2 SYDVKM. V was clipped by 7 bases and J by 2 bases, with 15 bases between them. The CDR3 length is 15 residues.

The rearrangement joins TRBV19 to TRBJ2-1, with TRBD1 identical over 9 bases. J was trimmed by 9 bases and V by 9 bases; bases with no gene match: 9. The CDR3 covers 13 residues. Germline V CDR1 and CDR2: LNHDA, SQIVND (reference sequence). This CDR3 is CASGQGTPSEQFF. The CDR3 DNA is TGTGCCAGCGGACAGGGGACCCCTAGTGAGCAGTTCTTC.